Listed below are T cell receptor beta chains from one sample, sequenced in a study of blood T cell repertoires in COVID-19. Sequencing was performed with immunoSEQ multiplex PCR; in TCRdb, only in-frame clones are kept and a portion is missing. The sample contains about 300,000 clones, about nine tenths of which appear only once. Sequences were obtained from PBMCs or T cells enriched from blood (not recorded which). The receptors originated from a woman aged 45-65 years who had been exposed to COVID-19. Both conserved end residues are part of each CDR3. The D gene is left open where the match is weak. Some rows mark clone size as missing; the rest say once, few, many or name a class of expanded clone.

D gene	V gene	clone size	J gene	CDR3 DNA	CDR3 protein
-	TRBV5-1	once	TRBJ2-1	TGCGCCAGCAGCTTGTCTAGGGGTGGGAATGAGCAGTTCTTC	CASSLSRGGNEQFF
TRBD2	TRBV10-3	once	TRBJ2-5	TGTGCCATCAGTGAGCGAGTCGGGGGGGCCGGGGTAGGTCTAGAGACCCAGTACTTC	CAISERVGGAGVGLETQYF
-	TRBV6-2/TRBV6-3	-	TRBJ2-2	TGTGCCAGCAGTTACTCGACTGGACTATCCGGCGGGGAGCTGTTTTTT	CASSYSTGLSGGELFF
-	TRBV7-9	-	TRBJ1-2	TGTGCCAGCAGCCAAACAGGGCCCGCATATGGCTACACCTTC	CASSQTGPAYGYTF
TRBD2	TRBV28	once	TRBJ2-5	TGTGCCAGCAGTTTAAGGGCGGGGGGGCCCCCAGAGACCCAGTACTTC	CASSLRAGGPPETQYF
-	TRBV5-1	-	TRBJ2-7	TGCGCCAGCAGCTTGGCCCAGGGGTACGAGCAGTACTTC	CASSLAQGYEQYF
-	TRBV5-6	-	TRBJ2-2	TGTGCCAGCAGCTTGGGCTTAGAGGTCGGGGAGCTGTTTTTT	CASSLGLEVGELFF
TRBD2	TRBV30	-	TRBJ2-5	TGTGCCTGGAGTGGAGGGACTAGCTCGGAGACCCAGTACTTC	CAWSGGTSSETQYF
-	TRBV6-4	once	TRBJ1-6	TGTGCCAGCAGTGACCCCTCCTCCGACTTT	CASSDPSSDF
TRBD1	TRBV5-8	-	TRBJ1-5	TGTGCCAGCAGGCCGGGACAGGGGGAACGTCAGCCCCAGCATTTT	CASRPGQGERQPQHF
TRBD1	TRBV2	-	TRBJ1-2	TGTGCCAGCAGTGAAAGGGACAGGGGTTATAACTATGGCTACACCTTC	CASSERDRGYNYGYTF
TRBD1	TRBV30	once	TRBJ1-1	TGTGCCTGGAGAAGACAGGGGGCGCCGGGAACTGAAGCTTTCTTT	CAWRRQGAPGTEAFF
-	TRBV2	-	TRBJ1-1	TGTGCCAGCAGGGAAGGAGGCGTGACAGGCAAAGCTTTCTTT	CASREGGVTGKAFF
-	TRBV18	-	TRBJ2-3	TGTGCCAGCTCACCAGGGCAGGCCACCCGTGGGGATACGCAGTATTTT	CASSPGQATRGDTQYF
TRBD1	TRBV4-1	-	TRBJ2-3	TGCGCCAGCAGCCGGGGTCATGGACAGGGGGCAGGGGATACGCAGTATTTT	CASSRGHGQGAGDTQYF
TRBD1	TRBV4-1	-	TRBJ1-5	TGCGCCAGCAGCCATGACAAACAGGGGACAAATCAGCCCCAGCATTTT	CASSHDKQGTNQPQHF
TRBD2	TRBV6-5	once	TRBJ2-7	TGTGCCAGCAGTTACTCGCAAGCGGGGAAATCCTACGAGCAGTACTTC	CASSYSQAGKSYEQYF
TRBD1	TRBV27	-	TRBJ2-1	TGTGCCAGAGACAGGGGCACGGGCAATGAGCAGTTCTTC	CARDRGTGNEQFF
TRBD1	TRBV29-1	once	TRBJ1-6	TGCAGCGTTAGGACAGGGAGCTCCTATAATTCACCCCTCCACTTT	CSVRTGSSYNSPLHF
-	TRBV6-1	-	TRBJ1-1	TGTGCCAGCAGTGAAGGACAGATGGGCTACACTGAAGCTTTCTTT	CASSEGQMGYTEAFF
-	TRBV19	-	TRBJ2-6	TGTGCCAGTAGTATAGATGGACAGAGAATATTCTCTGGGGCCAACGTCCTGACTTTC	CASSIDGQRIFSGANVLTF
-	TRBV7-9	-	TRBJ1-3	TGTGCCAGCATTGGTTCCAGGGAAATTTCTGGAAACACCATATATTTT	CASIGSREISGNTIYF
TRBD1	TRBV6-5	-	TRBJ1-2	TGTGCCAGCAGCGCCGGGACAGAGAACTATGGCTACACCTTC	CASSAGTENYGYTF
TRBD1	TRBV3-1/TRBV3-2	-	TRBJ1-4	TGTGCCAGCAGCCCCCAAGGGGGGACAGGGGCTTTACGTGAAAAACTGTTTTTT	CASSPQGGTGALREKLFF
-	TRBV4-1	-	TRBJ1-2	TGCGCCAGCAGCCAAGATCCTCCGGGGTGGGGATATGGCTACACCTTC	CASSQDPPGWGYGYTF
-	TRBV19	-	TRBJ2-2	TGTGCCAGTAGGGTGGATGGGGGGACCGGGGAGCTGTTTTTT	CASRVDGGTGELFF
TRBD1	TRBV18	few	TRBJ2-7	TGTGCCAGCTCACCGGGACAGGGGGCCTACGAGCAGTACTTC	CASSPGQGAYEQYF
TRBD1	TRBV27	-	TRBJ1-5	TGTGCCAGCAGTCTCAGGTCCGGGACAGGGGGCAGGAAAAACAATCAGCCCCAGCATTTT	CASSLRSGTGGRKNNQPQHF
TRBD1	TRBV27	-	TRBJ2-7	TGTGCCAGCAGTTTAATGGGACAGGTAGACTACGAGCAGTACTTC	CASSLMGQVDYEQYF
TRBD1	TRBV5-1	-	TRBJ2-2	TGCGCCAGCAGACCAGGGACAGGGGTTCGATCCGGGGAGCTGTTTTTT	CASRPGTGVRSGELFF
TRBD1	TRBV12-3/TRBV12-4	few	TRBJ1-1	TGTGCCAGCAGAGCAGGACAGGGAAATGAAGCTTTCTTT	CASRAGQGNEAFF
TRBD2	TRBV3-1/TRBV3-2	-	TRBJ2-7	TGTGCCAGCAGCCAAGAACGGCTAGCGGGGGGGCAGGGGGAGCAGTACTTC	CASSQERLAGGQGEQYF
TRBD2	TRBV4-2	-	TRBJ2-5	TGTGCCAGCAGCCAGACTAGCGGGGGGGTTCAAGAGACCCAGTACTTC	CASSQTSGGVQETQYF
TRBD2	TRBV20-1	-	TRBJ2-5	TGCAGTGCTAGTGGGAGACTAGCGGGGGGGTCAGAGACCCAGTACTTC	CSASGRLAGGSETQYF
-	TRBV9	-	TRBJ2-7	TGTGCCAGCAGCGTTTACAGGGTCCACGAGCAGTACTTC	CASSVYRVHEQYF
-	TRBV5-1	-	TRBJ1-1	TGCGCCAGCAGCCAACTCGGACACCCGCGGGCTTTCTTT	CASSQLGHPRAFF
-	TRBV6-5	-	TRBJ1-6	TGTGCCAGCAGTTACCGCCACAGCTCCTATAATTCACCCCTCCACTTT	CASSYRHSSYNSPLHF
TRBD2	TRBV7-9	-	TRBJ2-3	TGTGCCAGCAGCTTTAGCGGGGGGGCAGATACGCAGTATTTT	CASSFSGGADTQYF
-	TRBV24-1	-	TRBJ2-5	TGTGCCACCGCGCCCGGCGGGCAGAAGGGCCGAGGAACCCAGTACTTC	CATAPGGQKGRGTQYF
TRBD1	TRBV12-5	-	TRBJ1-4	TGTGCTAGTGGTTCTGACAGGGACGGTGAAAAACTGTTTTTT	CASGSDRDGEKLFF
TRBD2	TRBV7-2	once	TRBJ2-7	TGTGCCAGCAGCTCCGGACTAGCAACCTACGAGCAGTACTTC	CASSSGLATYEQYF
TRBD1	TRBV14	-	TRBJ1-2	TGTGCCAGCAGCCAAGTCGAGCTGGGACAGGGTGGTGGCTACACCTTC	CASSQVELGQGGGYTF
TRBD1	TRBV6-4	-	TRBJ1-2	TGTGCCAGCAGTCCCCGGACAGGGTCCCACTACACCTTC	CASSPRTGSHYTF
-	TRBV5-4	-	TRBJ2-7	TGTGCCAGCAGCTTGGAGGGGGGGACTGTCGAGCAGTACTTC	CASSLEGGTVEQYF
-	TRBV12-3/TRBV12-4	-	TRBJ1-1	TGTGCCAGCAATGAAAAACAGGGTTCAGCTTTCTTT	CASNEKQGSAFF
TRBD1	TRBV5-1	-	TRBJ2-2	TGCGCCAGCGGATACCCGGGACAGGCGAACACCGGGGAGCTGTTTTTT	CASGYPGQANTGELFF
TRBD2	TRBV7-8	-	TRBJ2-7	TGTGCCAGCAGCGGTCCTAGCGGCGAGCCATACGAGCAGTACTTC	CASSGPSGEPYEQYF
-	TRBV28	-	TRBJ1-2	TGTGCCAGCAGTAAAAAACAGGGCGGTCTAAATGGCTACACCTTC	CASSKKQGGLNGYTF
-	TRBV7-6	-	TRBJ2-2	TGTGCCAGCAGCTTAGTAGGCAGCGCAGCCACCGGGGAGCTGTTTTTT	CASSLVGSAATGELFF
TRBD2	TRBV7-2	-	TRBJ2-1	TGTGCCAGCAGCCAACGACTAGCGGGGGGACATGGGCAGTTCTTC	CASSQRLAGGHGQFF
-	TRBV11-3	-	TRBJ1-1	TGTGCCAGCAGCTTTACCCGGACTGAAGCTTTCTTT	CASSFTRTEAFF
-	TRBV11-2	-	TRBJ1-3	TGTGCCAGCAGCTTAGAGCGGTCTGGAAACACCATATATTTT	CASSLERSGNTIYF
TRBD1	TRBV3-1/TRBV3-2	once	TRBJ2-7	TGTGCCAGCAGCCCCCATCCGGGACAGGCTACCTACGAGCAGTACTTC	CASSPHPGQATYEQYF